This T cell receptor beta chain was observed in a study of cytomegalovirus exposure and HLA in healthy donors. Study conclusions and caveats: Rarity marked most TCR sequences, yet some public TCRs occurred in many donors. Associated with cytomegalovirus, according to the listing, were 150 to 200 TCR beta chains. Three CMV-associated chains were confirmed in vitro to be specific for CMV antigens.

Between the trimmed V and J ends, which lost 8 bases and 6 bases, there was a span of 16 bases. The CDR3 is 13 residues long. Per the germline V gene, CDR1 is SNHLY and CDR2 is FYNNEI. The data were produced by immunoSEQ multiplex PCR, yet TCRdb's version contains in-frame clones alone and is incomplete. There are about 120,000 clones in the sample; 75% to 90% occur only once, and about 4.1% lies in the top ten. Remarks on this clone: Its target is not known.

Separate from the approximately 670-subject first cohort was the approximately 130-subject validation cohort, to which the donors belonged. The sequenced sample was PBMCs. The rearrangement joins TRBV2 to TRBJ2-5; no definite D call. The TCR comes from a man aged 18 to 29 in good health and CMV-seropositive. The DNA for the CDR3 is TGTGCCAGCGTTGTTGACGCAGGTCAGACCCAGTACTTC. Its protein is CASVVDAGQTQYF.